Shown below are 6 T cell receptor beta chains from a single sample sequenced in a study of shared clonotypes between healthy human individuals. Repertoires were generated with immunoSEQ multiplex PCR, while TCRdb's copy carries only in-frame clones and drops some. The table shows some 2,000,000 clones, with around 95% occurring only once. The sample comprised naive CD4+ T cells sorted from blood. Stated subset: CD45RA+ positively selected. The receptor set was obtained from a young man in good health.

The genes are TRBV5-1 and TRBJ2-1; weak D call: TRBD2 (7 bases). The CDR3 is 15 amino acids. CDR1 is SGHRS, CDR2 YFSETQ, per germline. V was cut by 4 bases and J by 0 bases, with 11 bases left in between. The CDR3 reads CASSRAGASYNEQFF. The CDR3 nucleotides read TGCGCCAGCAGCCGCGCGGGGGCCTCCTACAATGAGCAGTTCTTC.

CDR3 sequence: CASSPGLAGGFF. The CDR3 DNA reads as TGTGCCAGCAGTCCCGGACTAGCGGGGGGGTTCTTC. This sequence joins TRBV28 and TRBJ2-1, with 14 bases aligning to TRBD2. The CDR3 has 12 amino acids. The V gene end was trimmed by 5 bases and the J gene end by 15 bases; junction bases not matched to a gene: 3. Per germline, CDR1 MDHEN and CDR2 SYDVKM.

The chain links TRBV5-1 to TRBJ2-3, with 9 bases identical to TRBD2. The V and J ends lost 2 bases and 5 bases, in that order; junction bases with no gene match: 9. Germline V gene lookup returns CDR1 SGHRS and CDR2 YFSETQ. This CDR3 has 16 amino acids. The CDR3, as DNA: TGCGCCAGCAGCTTTCCTGCGGGGGGGCTTGAAGATACGCAGTATTTT. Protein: CASSFPAGGLEDTQYF.

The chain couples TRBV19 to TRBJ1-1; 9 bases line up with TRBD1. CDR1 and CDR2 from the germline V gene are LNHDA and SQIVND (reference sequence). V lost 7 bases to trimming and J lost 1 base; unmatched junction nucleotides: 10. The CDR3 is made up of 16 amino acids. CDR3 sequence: CASTSPGTGRNTEAFF. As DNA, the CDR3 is TGTGCCAGTACCTCGCCCGGGACAGGGCGGAACACTGAAGCTTTCTTT.

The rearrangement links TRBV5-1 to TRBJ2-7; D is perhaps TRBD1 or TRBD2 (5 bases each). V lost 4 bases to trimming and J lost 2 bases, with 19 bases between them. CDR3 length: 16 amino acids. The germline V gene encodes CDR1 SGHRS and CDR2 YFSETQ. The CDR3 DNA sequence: TGCGCCAGCAGCGTCGGACCTCAGGGAGATCCCTACGAGCAGTACTTC. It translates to CASSVGPQGDPYEQYF.

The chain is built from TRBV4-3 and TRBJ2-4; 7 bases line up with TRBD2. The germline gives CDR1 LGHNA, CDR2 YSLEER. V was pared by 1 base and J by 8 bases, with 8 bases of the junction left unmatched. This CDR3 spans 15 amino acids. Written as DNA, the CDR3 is TGCGCCAGCAGCCAAGGTGCGGGAGAGGCGGACATTCAGTACTTC. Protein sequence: CASSQGAGEADIQYF.